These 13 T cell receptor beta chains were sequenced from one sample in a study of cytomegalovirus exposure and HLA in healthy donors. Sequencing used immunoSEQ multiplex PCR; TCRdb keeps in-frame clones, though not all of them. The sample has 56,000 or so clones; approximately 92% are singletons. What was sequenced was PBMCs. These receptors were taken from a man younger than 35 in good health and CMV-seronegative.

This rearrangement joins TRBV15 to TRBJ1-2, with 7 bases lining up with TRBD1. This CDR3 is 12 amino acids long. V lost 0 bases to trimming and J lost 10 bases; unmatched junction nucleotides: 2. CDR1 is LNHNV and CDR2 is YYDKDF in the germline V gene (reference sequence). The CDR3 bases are TGTGCCACCAGCAGAGAAGGGACAGTCTACACCTTC. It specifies CATSREGTVYTF.

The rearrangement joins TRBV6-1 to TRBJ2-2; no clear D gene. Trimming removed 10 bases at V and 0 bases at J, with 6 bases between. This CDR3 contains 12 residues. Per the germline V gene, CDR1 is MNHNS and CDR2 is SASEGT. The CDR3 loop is CATRTNTGELFF. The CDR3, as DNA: TGTGCCACTAGAACGAACACCGGGGAGCTGTTTTTT.

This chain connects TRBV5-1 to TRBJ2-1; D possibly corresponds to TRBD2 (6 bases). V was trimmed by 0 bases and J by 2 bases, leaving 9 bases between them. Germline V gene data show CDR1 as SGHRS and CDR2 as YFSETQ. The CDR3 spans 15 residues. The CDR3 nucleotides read TGCGCCAGCAGCTTGGTTAGCGGTACCTACAATGAGCAGTTCTTC. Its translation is CASSLVSGTYNEQFF.

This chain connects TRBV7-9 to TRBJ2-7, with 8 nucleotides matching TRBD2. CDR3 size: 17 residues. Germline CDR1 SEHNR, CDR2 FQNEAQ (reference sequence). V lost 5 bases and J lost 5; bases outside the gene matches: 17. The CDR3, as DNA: TGTGCCAGCAGCCCGGTCCGAGGGGCGGGGGGAATGGACGAGCAGTACTTC. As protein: CASSPVRGAGGMDEQYF. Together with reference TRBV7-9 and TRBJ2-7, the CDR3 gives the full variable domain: DTGVSQNPRHKITKRGQNVTFRCDPISEHNRLYWYRQTLGQGPEFLTYFQNEAQLEKSRLLSDRFSAERPKGSFSTLEIQRTEQGDSAMYLCASSPVRGAGGMDEQYFGPGTRLTVT.

The CDR3 DNA is TGTGCCAGCAGTTACTCGGGCAGGCCCTACTATGGCTACACCTTC. Amino acids: CASSYSGRPYYGYTF. The chain recombines TRBV6-5 with TRBJ1-2; D gene ambiguous. The germline V gene has CDR1 MNHEY and CDR2 SVGAGI. The CDR3 is made up of 15 amino acids. Trimming took off 0 bases at V and 3 bases at J, with 11 bases between the two ends.

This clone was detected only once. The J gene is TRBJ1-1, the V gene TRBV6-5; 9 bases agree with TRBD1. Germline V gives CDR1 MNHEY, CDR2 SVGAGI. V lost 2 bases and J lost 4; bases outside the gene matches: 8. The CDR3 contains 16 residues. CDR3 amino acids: CASSYKTGQGFTEAFF. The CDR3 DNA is TGTGCCAGCAGTTACAAGACGGGACAGGGTTTCACTGAAGCTTTCTTT.

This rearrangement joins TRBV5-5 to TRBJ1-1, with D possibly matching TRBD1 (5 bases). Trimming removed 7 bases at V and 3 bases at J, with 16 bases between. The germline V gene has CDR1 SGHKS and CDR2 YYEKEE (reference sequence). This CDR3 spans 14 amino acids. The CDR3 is CASSPGLGDTEAFF. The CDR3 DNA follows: TGTGCCAGCTCCCCCGGGTTAGGGGACACTGAAGCTTTCTTT.

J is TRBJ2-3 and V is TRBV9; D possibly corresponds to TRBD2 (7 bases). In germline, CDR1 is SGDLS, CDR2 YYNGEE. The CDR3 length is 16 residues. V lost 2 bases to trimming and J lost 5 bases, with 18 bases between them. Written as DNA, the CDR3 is TGTGCCAGCAGCGTTGGTGATCGGGGGGCCGTAGATACGCAGTATTTT. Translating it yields CASSVGDRGAVDTQYF.

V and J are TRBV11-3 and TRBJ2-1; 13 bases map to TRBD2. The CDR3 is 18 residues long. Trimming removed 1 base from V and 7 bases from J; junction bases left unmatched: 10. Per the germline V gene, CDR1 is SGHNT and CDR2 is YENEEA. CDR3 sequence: CASSLGTSGSNWGNEQFF. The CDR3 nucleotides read TGTGCCAGCAGCTTAGGGACTAGCGGGAGCAACTGGGGAAATGAGCAGTTCTTC. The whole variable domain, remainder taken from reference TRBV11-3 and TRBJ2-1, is EAGVVQSPRYKIIEKKQPVAFWCNPISGHNTLYWYLQNLGQGPELLIRYENEEAVDDSQLPKDRFSAERLKGVDSTLKIQPAELGDSAVYLCASSLGTSGSNWGNEQFFGPGTRLTVL.

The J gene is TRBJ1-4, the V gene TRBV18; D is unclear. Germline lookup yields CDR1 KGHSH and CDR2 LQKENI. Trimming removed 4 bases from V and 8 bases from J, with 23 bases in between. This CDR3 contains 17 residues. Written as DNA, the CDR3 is TGTGCCAGCTCACAGTGGGTCGCCGGCGGAGACGACGAAAAACTGTTTTTT. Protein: CASSQWVAGGDDEKLFF.

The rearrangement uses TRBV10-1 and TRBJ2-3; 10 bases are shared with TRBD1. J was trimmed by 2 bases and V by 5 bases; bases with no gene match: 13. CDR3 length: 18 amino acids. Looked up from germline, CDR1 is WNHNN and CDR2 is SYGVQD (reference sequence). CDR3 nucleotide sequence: TGCGCCAGCAGTTCGGGACAGGGGAATAGGGTCCTCACAGATACGCAGTATTTT. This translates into CASSSGQGNRVLTDTQYF.

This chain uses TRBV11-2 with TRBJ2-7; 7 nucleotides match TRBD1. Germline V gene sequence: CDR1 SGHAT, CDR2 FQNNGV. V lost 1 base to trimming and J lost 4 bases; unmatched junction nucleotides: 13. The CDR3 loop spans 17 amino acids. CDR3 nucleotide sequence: TGTGCCAGCAGCTTAGGTTGGCGGACAGGATTTTTGTACGAGCAGTACTTC. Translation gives CASSLGWRTGFLYEQYF.

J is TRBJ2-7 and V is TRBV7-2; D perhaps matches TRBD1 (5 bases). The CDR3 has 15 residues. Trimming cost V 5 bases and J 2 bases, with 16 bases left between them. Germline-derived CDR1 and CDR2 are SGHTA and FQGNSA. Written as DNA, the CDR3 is TGTGCCAGCAGCCAAAAGGGGCTGGCACCCTACGAGCAGTACTTC. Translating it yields CASSQKGLAPYEQYF.